What follows are 27 T cell receptor beta chains derived from one specimen sequenced in a study of early T cells in non-severe SARS-CoV-2 infection. In TCRdb, the 5' RACE reads were re-called with MiXCR into one record per CDR3 protein. The table lists under 60,000 distinct CDR3 sequences, roughly 5.3% of them singletons. Sequenced input: whole blood. These receptors came from an adult who was a healthcare worker with PCR-confirmed SARS-CoV-2 infection or an uninfected control (not recorded which).

This clonotype came up a few times. The chain carries TRBV5-5 and TRBJ2-1; D unresolved. With 1 base removed from V and 10 bases from J, the gap between germline ends came to 12 bases. The CDR3 contains 13 residues. CDR1 and CDR2 from the germline V gene are SGHKS and YYEKEE (reference sequence). The CDR3 bases are TGTGCCAGCAGCTTGACATTGGCCCTGGAGCAGTTCTTC. Its translation: CASSLTLALEQFF.

There are many counts of this clonotype. The chain combines TRBV27 with TRBJ2-3; 10 bases fit TRBD2. Germline-derived CDR1 and CDR2 are MNHEY and SMNVEV (reference sequence). J gave up 2 bases and V 6 bases, and 14 bases lay outside the gene matches. The CDR3 contains 18 residues. For the CDR3, the DNA is TGTGCCAGCAGGAACGCTTTAGGAGGGACTAGCGTCACAGATACGCAGTATTTT. Its translation: CASRNALGGTSVTDTQYF.

Many counts were recorded for this clonotype. CDR3 sequence: CASGLVRGLTSYEQYF. The CDR3 DNA is TGTGCTAGTGGTTTGGTACGAGGACTAACCTCCTACGAGCAGTACTTC. The gene calls are TRBV12-5 and TRBJ2-7; D is possibly TRBD2 (6 bases). The CDR3 extends over 16 amino acids. The germline gives CDR1 LGHNT, CDR2 FRNRAP. V was trimmed by 0 bases and J by 0 bases, leaving 12 bases between them.

V gene TRBV28 combines with J gene TRBJ2-6; D may be TRBD1 (5 bases). Germline CDR1 is MDHEN and CDR2 is SYDVKM. Trimming took 6 bases from V and 0 from J, leaving 9 bases between them. The CDR3 totals 15 residues. Here the CDR3 DNA reads TGTGCCAGCAGCAGGGAACTCTCTGGGGCCAACGTCCTGACTTTC. Residues: CASSRELSGANVLTF. The whole variable domain, filled in from reference TRBV28 and TRBJ2-6, reads DVKVTQSSRYLVKRTGEKVFLECVQDMDHENMFWYRQDPGLGLRLIYFSYDVKMKEKGDIPEGYSVSREKKERFSLILESASTNQTSMYLCASSRELSGANVLTFGAGSRLTVL.

This chain uses TRBV12-3 or TRBV12-4 with TRBJ2-1; 16 positions match TRBD2. The CDR3 loop spans 21 amino acids. Trimming removed 3 bases from V and 9 bases from J; junction bases left unmatched: 20. The CDR3 sequence is CASSFRGLAGGPRGSHGEQFF. In DNA form, the CDR3 reads TGTGCCAGCAGTTTTCGGGGACTAGCGGGAGGGCCCAGGGGGTCACACGGTGAGCAGTTCTTC.

This clonotype occurred many times. V usage is TRBV10-3 and J usage is TRBJ2-2, with a tentative D call TRBD1 (5 bases). The germline V gene has CDR1 ENHRY and CDR2 SYGVKD. There are 12 residues in the CDR3. With 6 bases removed from V and 5 bases from J, the gap between germline ends came to 7 bases. CDR3 nucleotides: TGTGCCATCAGCCAGGGTACCGGGGAGCTGTTTTTT. Protein: CAISQGTGELFF.

At least ten counts were recorded for this clonotype. The chain is built from TRBV4-3 and TRBJ2-1, with no clear D. Trimming stripped 1 base from V and 0 bases from J, with 7 bases between. The germline V gene encodes CDR1 LGHNA and CDR2 YSLEER. This CDR3 comprises 15 residues. The CDR3: CASSQVDGSYNEQFF. CDR3 coding DNA: TGCGCCAGCAGCCAAGTTGACGGCTCCTACAATGAGCAGTTCTTC.

This clonotype was counted only a few times. The chain links TRBV20-1 to TRBJ2-2; D possibly corresponds to TRBD2 (6 bases). The V and J ends lost 3 bases and 0 bases respectively, with 8 bases between them. The CDR3 sequence is 14 residues long. Germline CDR1 is DFQATT and CDR2 is SNEGSKA (reference sequence). CDR3 amino acids: CSASGSANTGELFF. The CDR3 nucleotides are TGCAGTGCTAGCGGGAGCGCGAACACCGGGGAGCTGTTTTTT.

There are many counts of this clonotype. This chain links TRBV7-2 with TRBJ1-4; the D gene is possibly TRBD1 (6 bases). The V gene lost 6 bases and the J gene lost 4 bases, with 12 bases spanning the gap. From germline, CDR1 is SGHTA and CDR2 FQGNSA. The CDR3 loop spans 14 amino acids. In DNA, the CDR3 is TGTGCCAGCAGACGACGACAGGATAATGAAAAACTGTTTTTT. It is translated as CASRRRQDNEKLFF.

This clonotype was counted many times. The V and J genes are TRBV24-1 and TRBJ1-1, with TRBD1 as a possible D gene (5 bases). Trimming took off 2 bases at V and 4 bases at J, with 25 bases between the two ends. This CDR3 contains 19 residues. Germline lookup yields CDR1 KGHDR and CDR2 SFDVKD. CDR3 region: CATSDSPFVQGPRVTEAFF. CDR3 DNA: TGTGCCACCAGTGATTCCCCGTTCGTGCAGGGCCCGCGCGTCACTGAAGCTTTCTTT.

This clonotype was observed many times. This chain connects TRBV6-5 to TRBJ2-7; the match to TRBD2 covers 11 bases. Germline loops: CDR1 MNHEY, CDR2 SVGAGI. V gave up 6 bases and J gave up 6 bases; unmatched junction bases: 10. The CDR3 consists of 15 residues. The CDR3 DNA sequence: TGTGCCAGCAGGATGCATAGCGGGAGGGCCTCCGAGCAGTACTTC. Translation: CASRMHSGRASEQYF.

This clonotype was seen a handful of times. J is TRBJ1-2 and V is TRBV7-9, with D perhaps TRBD1 (5 bases). Per the germline V gene, CDR1 is SEHNR and CDR2 is FQNEAQ (reference sequence). V lost 6 bases and J 3 bases, leaving 14 bases between the germline ends. CDR3 length: 14 amino acids. As DNA, the CDR3 is TGTGCCAGCAGGAGGGGAGGGTTAGACTATGGCTACACCTTC. It translates to CASRRGGLDYGYTF.

This clonotype showed up many times. The chain links TRBV9 to TRBJ2-5; possible D gene TRBD2, 5 bases. This CDR3 contains 15 residues. V gave up 4 bases and J gave up 1 base, with 14 bases separating them. Germline V gives CDR1 SGDLS, CDR2 YYNGEE. This CDR3 reads CASSFRGSGQETQYF. CDR3 DNA sequence: TGTGCCAGCAGCTTTCGAGGGAGCGGCCAAGAGACCCAGTACTTC.

This clonotype was seen repeatedly, ten times or more. The chain joins TRBV20-1 to TRBJ1-5, with TRBD1 matching over 8 bases. This CDR3 region has 14 residues. V shed 4 bases and J 4 bases; nucleotides not matched to a gene: 6. CDR1 is DFQATT and CDR2 is SNEGSKA in the germline V gene (reference sequence). In DNA form, the CDR3 reads TGCAGTGCTACCCGGACAGGGAATAATCAGCCCCAGCATTTT. Translation: CSATRTGNNQPQHF.

This clonotype rates as medium-sized. The rearrangement joins TRBV12-3 or TRBV12-4 to TRBJ1-2; 7 nucleotides align to TRBD1. CDR3 length: 13 amino acids. Unmatched junction bases numbered 8, after V lost 3 bases and J lost 10 bases. The CDR3 loop reads CASSLGQGVPYTF. The CDR3 region has the DNA TGTGCCAGCAGTTTGGGGCAGGGGGTTCCCTACACCTTC.

This clonotype was seen ten or more times. The V gene is TRBV13, the J gene TRBJ1-4; unclear D gene. This CDR3 has 14 amino acids. Trimming left V 4 bases short and J 6 bases short, with 12 bases between. The V gene's germline CDR1 is PRHDT and CDR2 FYEKMQ (reference sequence). The CDR3 region is CASSSPSRDEKLFF. CDR3 in DNA: TGTGCCAGCAGCTCCCCTTCTCGGGATGAAAAACTGTTTTTT.

This clonotype has a count of ten or more. This chain links TRBV5-1 with TRBJ2-3; possible D gene TRBD2, 5 bases. Trimming took 5 bases from V and 0 from J, leaving 13 bases between them. The germline V gene encodes CDR1 SGHRS and CDR2 YFSETQ. The CDR3 spans 15 residues. The CDR3 DNA reads as TGCGCCAGCAGTAGTGGGGAGAGTAGCACAGATACGCAGTATTTT. It specifies CASSSGESSTDTQYF.

This chain uses TRBV10-3 with TRBJ1-6, with D uncertain. The CDR3 extends over 12 amino acids. The V gene lost 3 bases and the J gene lost 10 bases, with 7 bases spanning the gap. CDR1 and CDR2 from the germline V gene are ENHRY and SYGVKD. The CDR3 DNA follows: TGTGCCATCAGTGATGAGGGCTCACCCCTCCACTTT. It encodes CAISDEGSPLHF.

This clonotype has a count of ten or more. CDR3 amino acids: CASSVGGAGELFF. CDR3 DNA sequence: TGTGCCAGCAGTGTTGGAGGGGCCGGGGAGCTGTTTTTT. The chain joins TRBV11-2 to TRBJ2-2; tentative D call: TRBD2 (6 bases). The germline V gene encodes CDR1 SGHAT and CDR2 FQNNGV. The CDR3 runs to 13 residues. V lost 6 bases and J 6 bases, leaving 11 bases between the germline ends.

This clonotype has ten or more counts. The chain recombines TRBV15 with TRBJ2-1, with D tentatively TRBD1 (6 bases). CDR1 and CDR2 (germline): LNHNV, YYDKDF (reference sequence). The CDR3 extends over 15 amino acids. Trimming pared 1 base from V and 8 bases from J, leaving 15 bases between. CDR3 nucleotide sequence: TGTGCCACCAGCAGAGTTACTAGGGGGAGCTATGAGCAGTTCTTC. Its translation: CATSRVTRGSYEQFF. The full variable domain, completed using reference TRBV15 and TRBJ2-1, is DAMVIQNPRYQVTQFGKPVTLSCSQTLNHNVMYWYQQKSSQAPKLLFHYYDKDFNNEADTPDNFQSRRPNTSFCFLDIRSPGLGDTAMYLCATSRVTRGSYEQFFGPGTRLTVL.

This clonotype was seen at least ten times. The genes are TRBV5-1 and TRBJ1-2; maybe TRBD1 (5 bases). V lost 0 bases and J 5 bases, leaving 20 bases between the germline ends. This CDR3 is built from 17 residues. Germline CDR1 is SGHRS and CDR2 is YFSETQ. CDR3 DNA: TGCGCCAGCAGCTTGGCTGTTGCGGGGCAGGGAAGGTATGGCTACACCTTC. Its translation is CASSLAVAGQGRYGYTF.

The chain recombines TRBV5-1 with TRBJ1-1; D possibly corresponds to TRBD1 (6 bases). V lost 1 base and J 5 bases, leaving 9 bases between the germline ends. The germline V gene has CDR1 SGHRS and CDR2 YFSETQ. CDR3 length: 13 residues. The CDR3 region has the DNA TGCGCCAGCAGCTTGACAGGGAGAACTGAAGCTTTCTTT. Its translation: CASSLTGRTEAFF.

The chain links TRBV29-1 to TRBJ2-7, with 9 bases aligning to TRBD2. This CDR3 is 14 amino acids long. V lost 4 bases to trimming and J lost 6 bases; unmatched junction nucleotides: 10. Germline CDR1 is SQVTM and CDR2 is ANQGSEA. The CDR3 sequence is CSVGAPRGGLEQYF. The CDR3 nucleotides read TGCAGCGTTGGAGCCCCGCGGGGGGGCCTCGAGCAGTACTTC.

This clonotype was seen ten or more times. V is TRBV2 and J is TRBJ1-5; D gene unclear. CDR3 length: 14 amino acids. CDR1 and CDR2 from the germline V gene are SNHLY and FYNNEI. V lost 2 bases to trimming and J lost 3 bases, with 8 bases between them. DNA for the CDR3: TGTGCCAGCAGTGAAAACAGTTACAATCAGCCCCAGCATTTT. It encodes CASSENSYNQPQHF.

This clonotype was counted only a few times. The J gene is TRBJ2-1, the V gene TRBV5-1; 9 positions match TRBD2. V dropped 6 bases and J dropped 4; count of bases not matched to a gene: 8. Germline lookup yields CDR1 SGHRS and CDR2 YFSETQ. CDR3 length: 15 residues. The CDR3 protein is CASTQREAGYNEQFF. The CDR3 DNA reads TGCGCCAGCACCCAGCGGGAGGCGGGTTACAATGAGCAGTTCTTC.

This clonotype was seen more than once but under ten times. The gene calls are TRBV7-9 and TRBJ1-3; TRBD1 matches at 7 bases. Losses at the gene ends were 5 bases for V and 0 bases for J; bases not matched to a gene: 4. Germline loops: CDR1 SEHNR, CDR2 FQNEAQ (reference sequence). The CDR3 has 15 amino acids. This chain's CDR3 is CASSRDSLSGNTIYF. In DNA form, the CDR3 reads TGTGCCAGCAGCAGGGACAGCCTCTCTGGAAACACCATATATTTT.

This clonotype was seen more than once but under ten times. This chain joins TRBV5-1 and TRBJ1-1, with D perhaps TRBD1 (5 bases). The CDR3 covers 13 residues. The V end was cut by 0 bases, the J end by 9 bases, with 12 bases between. Germline V CDR1 and CDR2: SGHRS, YFSETQ. CDR3 DNA: TGCGCCAGCAGCTTGGAAGGGGCAGCCCAAGCTTTCTTT. Its protein product is CASSLEGAAQAFF.